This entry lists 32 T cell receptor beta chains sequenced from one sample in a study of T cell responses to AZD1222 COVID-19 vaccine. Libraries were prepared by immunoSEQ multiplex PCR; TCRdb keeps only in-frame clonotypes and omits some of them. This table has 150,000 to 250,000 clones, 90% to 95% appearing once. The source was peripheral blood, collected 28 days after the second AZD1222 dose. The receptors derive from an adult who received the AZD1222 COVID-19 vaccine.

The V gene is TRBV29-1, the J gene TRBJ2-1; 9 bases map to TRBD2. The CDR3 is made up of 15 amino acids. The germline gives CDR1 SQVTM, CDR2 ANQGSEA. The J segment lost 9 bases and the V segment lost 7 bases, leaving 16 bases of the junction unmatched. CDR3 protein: CSASTGAAGGSEQFF. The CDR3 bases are TGCAGCGCATCCACGGGGGCAGCGGGAGGTAGTGAGCAGTTCTTC.

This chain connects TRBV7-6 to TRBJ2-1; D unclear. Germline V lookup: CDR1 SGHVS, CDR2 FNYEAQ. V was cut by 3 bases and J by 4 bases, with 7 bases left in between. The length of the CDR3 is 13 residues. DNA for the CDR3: TGTGCCAGCAGCTTGGTACGTTACAATGAGCAGTTCTTC. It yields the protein CASSLVRYNEQFF.

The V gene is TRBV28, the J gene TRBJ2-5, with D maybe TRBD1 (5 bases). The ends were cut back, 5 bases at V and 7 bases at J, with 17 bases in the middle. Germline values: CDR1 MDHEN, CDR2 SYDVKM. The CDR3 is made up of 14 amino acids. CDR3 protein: CASSKQEFLGTQYF. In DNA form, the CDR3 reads TGTGCCAGCAGTAAACAGGAATTTCTAGGGACCCAGTACTTC.

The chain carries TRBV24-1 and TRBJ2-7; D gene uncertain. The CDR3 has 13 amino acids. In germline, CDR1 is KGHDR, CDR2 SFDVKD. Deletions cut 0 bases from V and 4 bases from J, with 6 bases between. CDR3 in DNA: TGTGCCACCAGTGATTTGGGTGGTTACGAGCAGTACTTC. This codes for CATSDLGGYEQYF.

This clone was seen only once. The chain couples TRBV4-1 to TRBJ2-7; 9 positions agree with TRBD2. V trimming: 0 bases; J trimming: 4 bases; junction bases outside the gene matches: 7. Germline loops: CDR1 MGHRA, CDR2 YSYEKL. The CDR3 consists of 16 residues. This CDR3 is CASSQDNTLAGYEQYF. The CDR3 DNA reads TGCGCCAGCAGCCAAGATAATACGCTAGCGGGGTACGAGCAGTACTTC.

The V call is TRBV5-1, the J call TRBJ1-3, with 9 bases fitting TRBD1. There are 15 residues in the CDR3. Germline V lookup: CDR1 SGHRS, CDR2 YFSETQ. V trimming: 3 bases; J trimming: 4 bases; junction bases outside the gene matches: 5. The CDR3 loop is CASSSGQGFGNTIYF. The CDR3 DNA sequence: TGCGCCAGCAGCTCTGGACAGGGGTTCGGAAACACCATATATTTT.

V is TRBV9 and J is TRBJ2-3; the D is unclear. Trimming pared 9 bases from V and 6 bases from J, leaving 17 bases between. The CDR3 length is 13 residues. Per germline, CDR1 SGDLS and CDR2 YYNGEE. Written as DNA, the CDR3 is TGTGCCACACTCATCGGAGAGGATGATACGCAGTATTTT. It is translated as CATLIGEDDTQYF.

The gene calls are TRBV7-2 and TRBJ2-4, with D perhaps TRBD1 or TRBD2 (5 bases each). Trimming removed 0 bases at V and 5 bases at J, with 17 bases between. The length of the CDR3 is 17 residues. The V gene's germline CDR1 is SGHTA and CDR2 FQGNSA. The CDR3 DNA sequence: TGTGCCAGCAGCTTAGCCTTCGTTCTAGCCAGGGAAAACATTCAGTACTTC. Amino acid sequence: CASSLAFVLARENIQYF. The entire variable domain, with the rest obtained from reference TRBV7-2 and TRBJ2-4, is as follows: GAGVSQSPSNKVTEKGKDVELRCDPISGHTALYWYRQSLGQGLEFLIYFQGNSAPDKSGLPSDRFSAERTGGSVSTLTIQRTQQEDSAVYLCASSLAFVLARENIQYFGAGTRLSVL.

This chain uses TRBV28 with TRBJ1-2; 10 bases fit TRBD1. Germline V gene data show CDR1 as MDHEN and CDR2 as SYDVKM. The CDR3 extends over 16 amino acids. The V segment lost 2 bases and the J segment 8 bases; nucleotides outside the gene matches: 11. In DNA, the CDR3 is TGTGCCAGCAGTTTACCTGACAGGGGGCGGTGGAAGGGCTACACCTTC. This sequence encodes CASSLPDRGRWKGYTF.

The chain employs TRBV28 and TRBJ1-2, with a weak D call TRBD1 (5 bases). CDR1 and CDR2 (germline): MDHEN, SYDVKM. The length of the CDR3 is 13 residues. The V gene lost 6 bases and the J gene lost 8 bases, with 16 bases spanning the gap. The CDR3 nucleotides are TGTGCCAGCAGCCCGTGGGGGGATCGAGGCTACACCTTC. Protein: CASSPWGDRGYTF.

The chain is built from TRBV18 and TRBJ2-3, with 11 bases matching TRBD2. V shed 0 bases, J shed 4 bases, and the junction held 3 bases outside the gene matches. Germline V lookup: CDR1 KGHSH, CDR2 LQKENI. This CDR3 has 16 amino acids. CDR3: CASSPPTSGKADTQYF. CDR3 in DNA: TGTGCCAGCTCACCACCGACTAGCGGGAAGGCAGATACGCAGTATTTT.

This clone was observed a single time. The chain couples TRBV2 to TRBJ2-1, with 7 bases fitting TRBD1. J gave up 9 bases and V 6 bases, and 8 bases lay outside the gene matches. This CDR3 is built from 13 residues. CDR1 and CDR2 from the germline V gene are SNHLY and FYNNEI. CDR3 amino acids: CASRAIQGSEQFF. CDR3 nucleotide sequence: TGTGCCAGCAGAGCGATACAGGGGAGTGAGCAGTTCTTC.

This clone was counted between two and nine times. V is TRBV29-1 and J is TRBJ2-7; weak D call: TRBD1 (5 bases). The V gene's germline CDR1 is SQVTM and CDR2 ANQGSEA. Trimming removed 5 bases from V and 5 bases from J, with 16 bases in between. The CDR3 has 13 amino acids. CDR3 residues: CSVFDSLHDEQYF. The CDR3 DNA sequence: TGCAGCGTTTTCGACAGCCTACATGACGAGCAGTACTTC.

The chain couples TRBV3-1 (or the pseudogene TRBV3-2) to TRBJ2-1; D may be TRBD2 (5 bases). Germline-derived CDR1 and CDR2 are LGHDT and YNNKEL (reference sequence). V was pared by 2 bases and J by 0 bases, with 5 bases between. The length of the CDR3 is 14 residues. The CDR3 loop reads CASSQRGSYNEQFF. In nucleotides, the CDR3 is TGTGCCAGCAGCCAACGGGGCTCCTACAATGAGCAGTTCTTC.

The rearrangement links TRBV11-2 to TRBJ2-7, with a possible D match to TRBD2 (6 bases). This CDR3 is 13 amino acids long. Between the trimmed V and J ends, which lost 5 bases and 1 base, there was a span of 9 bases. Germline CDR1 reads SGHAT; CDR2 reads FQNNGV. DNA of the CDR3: TGTGCCAGCAGCCCCGGGGGATCCTACGAGCAGTACTTC. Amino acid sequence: CASSPGGSYEQYF.

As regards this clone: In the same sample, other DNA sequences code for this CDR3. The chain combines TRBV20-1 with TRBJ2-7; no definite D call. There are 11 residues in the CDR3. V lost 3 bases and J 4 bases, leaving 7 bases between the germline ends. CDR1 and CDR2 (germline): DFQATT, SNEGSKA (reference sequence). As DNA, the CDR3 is TGCAGTGCTAGGGGCGGTTACGAGCAGTACTTC. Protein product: CSARGGYEQYF.

For the CDR3, the DNA is TGTGCCAGCAGTGAATCGCCCAGCGGGAGCCCCTACGAGCAGTACTTC. Protein: CASSESPSGSPYEQYF. The chain combines TRBV25-1 with TRBJ2-7, with 8 bases fitting TRBD2. Trimming cost V 1 base and J 2 bases; bases outside gene matches: 7. The germline V gene has CDR1 MGHDK and CDR2 SYGVNS. CDR3 size: 16 residues.

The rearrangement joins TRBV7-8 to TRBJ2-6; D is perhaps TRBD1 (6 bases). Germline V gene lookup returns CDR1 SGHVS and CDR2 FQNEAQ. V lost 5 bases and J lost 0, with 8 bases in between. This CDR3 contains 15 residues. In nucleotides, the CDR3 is TGTGCCAGCAGCCAAGGGGGCTCTGGGGCCAACGTCCTGACTTTC. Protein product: CASSQGGSGANVLTF.

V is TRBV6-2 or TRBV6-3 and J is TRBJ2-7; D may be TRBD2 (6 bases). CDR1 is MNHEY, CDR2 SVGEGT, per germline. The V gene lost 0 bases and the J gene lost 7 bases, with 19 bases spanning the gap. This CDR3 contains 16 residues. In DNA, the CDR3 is TGTGCCAGCAGTTACTCAAAGGAGGGCAGCGCCGGAGAGCAGTACTTC. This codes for CASSYSKEGSAGEQYF.

CDR3 amino acids: CASSWDLNTGELFF. CDR3 DNA: TGTGCCAGCAGTTGGGACTTGAACACCGGGGAGCTGTTTTTT. The chain uses TRBV6-5 and TRBJ2-2, with a weak D call TRBD2 (6 bases). Trimming removed 4 bases from V and 1 base from J, with 7 bases in between. Germline CDR1 and CDR2: MNHEY and SVGAGI. The CDR3 loop spans 14 amino acids.

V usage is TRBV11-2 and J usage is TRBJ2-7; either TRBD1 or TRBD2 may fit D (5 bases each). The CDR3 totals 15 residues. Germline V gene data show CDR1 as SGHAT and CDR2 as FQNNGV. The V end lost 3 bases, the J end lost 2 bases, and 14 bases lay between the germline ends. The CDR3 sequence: CASSFLAGTPYEQYF. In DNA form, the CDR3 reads TGTGCCAGCAGCTTTTTGGCAGGGACCCCCTACGAGCAGTACTTC.

This chain's CDR3 is CSAAGDYGYTF. The CDR3 bases are TGCAGTGCTGCCGGGGACTATGGCTACACCTTC. The rearrangement joins TRBV20-1 to TRBJ1-2; no firm D call. V shed 5 bases and J shed 3 bases, with 7 bases lying between them. CDR3 length equals 11 residues. The V gene's germline CDR1 is DFQATT and CDR2 SNEGSKA (reference sequence).

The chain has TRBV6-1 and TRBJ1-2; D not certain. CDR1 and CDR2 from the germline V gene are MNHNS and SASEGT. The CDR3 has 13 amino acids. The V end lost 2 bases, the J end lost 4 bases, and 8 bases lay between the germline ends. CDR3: CASSESDPYGYTF. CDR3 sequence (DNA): TGTGCCAGCAGTGAATCCGATCCCTATGGCTACACCTTC.

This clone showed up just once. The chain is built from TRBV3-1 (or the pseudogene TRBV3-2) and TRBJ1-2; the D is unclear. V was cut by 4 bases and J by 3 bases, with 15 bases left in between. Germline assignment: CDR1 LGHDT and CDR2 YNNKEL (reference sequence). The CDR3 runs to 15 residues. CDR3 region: CASSPTPRGDYGYTF. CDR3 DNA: TGTGCCAGCAGCCCTACCCCCCGGGGAGACTATGGCTACACCTTC.

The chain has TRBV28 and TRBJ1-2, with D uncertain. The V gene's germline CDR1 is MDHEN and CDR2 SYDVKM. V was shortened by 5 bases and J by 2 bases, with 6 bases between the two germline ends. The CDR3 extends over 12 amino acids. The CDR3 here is CASSRENYGYTF. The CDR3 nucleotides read TGTGCCAGCAGTCGGGAGAACTATGGCTACACCTTC.

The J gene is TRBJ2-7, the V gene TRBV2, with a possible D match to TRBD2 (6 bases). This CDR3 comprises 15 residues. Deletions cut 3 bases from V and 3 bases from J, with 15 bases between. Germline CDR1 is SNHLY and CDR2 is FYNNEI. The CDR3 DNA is TGTGCCAGCAGTGAGGAGCTAGCGAATAACTACGAGCAGTACTTC. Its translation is CASSEELANNYEQYF.

The CDR3, as DNA: TGTGCAGGGGGGTCCTATGGCTACACCTTC. Translation: CAGGSYGYTF. This chain connects TRBV30 to TRBJ1-2, with a tentative D call TRBD1 (6 bases). CDR3 length equals 10 residues. Germline loops: CDR1 GTSNPN, CDR2 SVGIG (reference sequence).

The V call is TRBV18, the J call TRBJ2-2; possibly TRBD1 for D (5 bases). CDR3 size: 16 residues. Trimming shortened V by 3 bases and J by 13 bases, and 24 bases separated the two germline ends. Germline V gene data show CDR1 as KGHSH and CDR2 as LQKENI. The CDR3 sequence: CASSPAIGALSCVLFF. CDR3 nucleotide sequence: TGTGCCAGCTCACCGGCTATAGGGGCGTTGTCTTGTGTGCTGTTTTTT.

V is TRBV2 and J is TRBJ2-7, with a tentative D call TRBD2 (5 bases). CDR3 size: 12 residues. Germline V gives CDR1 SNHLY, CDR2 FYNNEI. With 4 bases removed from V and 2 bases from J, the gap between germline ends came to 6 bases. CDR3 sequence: CASSVRAYEQYF. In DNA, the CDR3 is TGTGCCAGCAGTGTGAGGGCCTACGAGCAGTACTTC.

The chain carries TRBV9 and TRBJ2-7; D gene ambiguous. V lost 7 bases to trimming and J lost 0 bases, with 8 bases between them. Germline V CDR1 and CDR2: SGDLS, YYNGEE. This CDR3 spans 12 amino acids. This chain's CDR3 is CASFRSSYEQYF. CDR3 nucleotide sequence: TGTGCCAGCTTTAGGAGCTCCTACGAGCAGTACTTC. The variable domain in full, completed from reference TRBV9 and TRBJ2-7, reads DSGVTQTPKHLITATGQRVTLRCSPRSGDLSVYWYQQSLDQGLQFLIQYYNGEERAKGNILERFSAQQFPDLHSELNLSSLELGDSALYFCASFRSSYEQYFGPGTRLTVT.

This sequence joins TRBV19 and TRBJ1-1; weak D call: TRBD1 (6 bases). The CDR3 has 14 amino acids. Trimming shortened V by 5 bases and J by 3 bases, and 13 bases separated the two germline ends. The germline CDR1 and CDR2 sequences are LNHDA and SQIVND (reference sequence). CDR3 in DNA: TGTGCCAGTAGTTTACAGGGTAGCGACACTGAAGCTTTCTTT. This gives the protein CASSLQGSDTEAFF.

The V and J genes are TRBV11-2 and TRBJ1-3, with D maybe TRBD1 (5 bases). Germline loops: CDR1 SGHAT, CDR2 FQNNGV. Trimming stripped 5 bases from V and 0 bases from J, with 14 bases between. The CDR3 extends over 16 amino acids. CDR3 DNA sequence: TGTGCCAGCAGCCAGCTTGGGGGTGTCTCTGGAAACACCATATATTTT. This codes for CASSQLGGVSGNTIYF.